Shown below are 8 T cell receptor beta chains from a single sample sequenced in a study of shared clonotypes between healthy human individuals. Libraries were prepared by immunoSEQ multiplex PCR; TCRdb keeps only in-frame clonotypes and omits some of them. The table lists 520,000 or so clones, around 79% of them singletons. Source material: PBMCs. The receptors here all came from a woman in her thirties or forties in good health. Some clones in this sample may be carry-over from other donors' samples.

The chain recombines TRBV7-9 with TRBJ1-3; D unresolved. The CDR3 extends over 18 amino acids. Germline CDR1 SEHNR, CDR2 FQNEAQ (reference sequence). The V end was cut by 1 base, the J end by 0 bases, with 16 bases between. The chain's CDR3 is CASSLVRHSQSSGNTIYF. The CDR3 coding sequence is TGTGCCAGCAGCTTAGTAAGGCACAGCCAGAGCTCTGGAAACACCATATATTTT.

CDR3 in DNA: TGTGCCTGGAGTGGGAGTGGGATGGTTGGCTACGAGCAGTACTTC. Translating gives CAWSGSGMVGYEQYF. The chain has TRBV30 and TRBJ2-7; no firm D call. The germline V gene has CDR1 GTSNPN and CDR2 SVGIG (reference sequence). V lost 1 base to trimming and J lost 3 bases, with 16 bases between them. The CDR3 spans 15 residues. Full variable domain (missing parts from reference TRBV30 and TRBJ2-7): SQTIHQWPATLVQPVGSPLSLECTVEGTSNPNLYWYRQAAGRGLQLLFYSVGIGQISSEVPQNLSASRPQDRQFILSSKKLLLSDSGFYLCAWSGSGMVGYEQYFGPGTRLTVT.

The chain combines TRBV29-1 with TRBJ1-1, with unresolved D. CDR3 length: 13 amino acids. The germline V gene encodes CDR1 SQVTM and CDR2 ANQGSEA. V was pared by 4 bases and J by 4 bases, with 13 bases between. The DNA of the CDR3 is TGCAGCGTTGGCGACGGGAGAGGCACTGAAGCTTTCTTT. Translation gives CSVGDGRGTEAFF.

The chain joins TRBV5-1 to TRBJ2-1, with 7 bases matching TRBD2. The germline gives CDR1 SGHRS, CDR2 YFSETQ. J was trimmed by 4 bases and V by 4 bases; bases with no gene match: 8. The CDR3 is 15 amino acids. The chain's CDR3 is CASSTRTSAYNEQFF. CDR3 bases: TGCGCCAGCAGCACTCGAACTAGCGCGTACAATGAGCAGTTCTTC.

This sequence joins TRBV5-4 and TRBJ1-4, with 9 bases aligning to TRBD1. Germline V gives CDR1 SGHNT, CDR2 YYREEE (reference sequence). J was trimmed by 0 bases and V by 2 bases; bases with no gene match: 5. The CDR3 is 17 residues long. The CDR3, as DNA: TGTGCCAGCAGCTTAACGGGACAGGGCACAACTAATGAAAAACTGTTTTTT. Translating it yields CASSLTGQGTTNEKLFF.

Concerning this clone itself: An end of the junction does not agree with germline; a read error may underlie this. The rearrangement uses TRBV11-2 and TRBJ2-3, with 11 bases matching TRBD2. There are 12 residues in the CDR3. The germline gives CDR1 SGHAT, CDR2 FQNNGV. This CDR3 is CASSLELAGDHF. CDR3 in DNA: TGTGCCAGCAGCTTAGAACTAGCGGGAGATCATTTT.

This clone has a handful of counts. J is TRBJ1-5 and V is TRBV2; unclear D gene. Germline V gives CDR1 SNHLY, CDR2 FYNNEI. Trimming left V 6 bases short and J 1 base short, with 7 bases between. The CDR3 totals 13 residues. CDR3 coding DNA: TGTGCCAGCAGCCTGGACAGCAATCAGCCCCAGCATTTT. Protein sequence: CASSLDSNQPQHF.

The chain joins TRBV7-3 to TRBJ1-2; D remains unclear. The V and J ends lost 3 bases and 4 bases respectively, with 15 bases between them. The CDR3 totals 15 residues. The germline gives CDR1 SGHTA, CDR2 FQGTGA. This CDR3 is CASSLAGGMGYGYTF. Here the CDR3 DNA reads TGTGCCAGCAGCTTGGCTGGAGGAATGGGCTATGGCTACACCTTC. Full variable domain (remainder filled in from reference TRBV7-3 and TRBJ1-2): GAGVSQTPSNKVTEKGKYVELRCDPISGHTALYWYRQSLGQGPEFLIYFQGTGAADDSGLPNDRFFAVRPEGSVSTLKIQRTERGDSAVYLCASSLAGGMGYGYTFGSGTRLTVV.